A single sample gave rise to the 15 T cell receptor beta chains below, sequenced in a study of T cell responses to AZD1222 COVID-19 vaccine. This table comes from immunoSEQ multiplex PCR, and its TCRdb copy is limited to in-frame clones, with some not included. The top ten hold 6% to 8% of the sample, which has approximately 170,000 clones, 75% to 90% seen once. The sequenced sample was peripheral blood, obtained on day 0 of AZD1222 vaccination. The source of these receptors is an adult in good health.

The chain is built from TRBV7-9 and TRBJ2-1, with D possibly called TRBD1 or TRBD2 (5 bases each). This CDR3 region has 17 residues. Germline values: CDR1 SEHNR, CDR2 FQNEAQ (reference sequence). Trimming stripped 5 bases from V and 8 bases from J, with 25 bases between. CDR3 region: CASSLMGVGRYGDEQFF. The CDR3 DNA reads as TGTGCCAGCAGCCTCATGGGGGTTGGGCGGTACGGAGATGAGCAGTTCTTC.

The genes are TRBV12-3 or TRBV12-4 and TRBJ2-2; D is perhaps TRBD1 (6 bases). With 8 bases removed from V and 5 bases from J, the gap between germline ends came to 9 bases. The CDR3 is 12 residues long. The CDR3 loop reads CASSGVTGELFF. The CDR3 DNA follows: TGTGCCAGCTCAGGGGTAACCGGGGAGCTGTTTTTT.

The rearrangement links TRBV14 to TRBJ2-3, with unresolved D. Germline V gene lookup returns CDR1 SGHDN and CDR2 FVKESK. Trimming removed 6 bases at V and 2 bases at J, with 6 bases between. This CDR3 is 12 amino acids long. The CDR3 region is CASRASTDTQYF. CDR3 in DNA: TGTGCCAGCAGGGCATCCACAGATACGCAGTATTTT. Filled out from reference TRBV14 and TRBJ2-3, the complete variable domain reads EAGVTQFPSHSVIEKGQTVTLRCDPISGHDNLYWYRRVMGKEIKFLLHFVKESKQDESGMPNNRFLAERTGGTYSTLKVQPAELEDSGVYFCASRASTDTQYFGPGTRLTVL.

The rearrangement joins TRBV30 to TRBJ2-1; D is ambiguous. CDR3 length: 13 amino acids. Germline lookup yields CDR1 GTSNPN and CDR2 SVGIG (reference sequence). Trimming cost V 5 bases and J 2 bases, with 10 bases left between them. The CDR3 region has the DNA TGTGCCTGGGCCGGTGGGACCTACAATGAGCAGTTCTTC. Its translation: CAWAGGTYNEQFF. The entire variable domain, with the rest obtained from reference TRBV30 and TRBJ2-1, is as follows: SQTIHQWPATLVQPVGSPLSLECTVEGTSNPNLYWYRQAAGRGLQLLFYSVGIGQISSEVPQNLSASRPQDRQFILSSKKLLLSDSGFYLCAWAGGTYNEQFFGPGTRLTVL.

The gene calls are TRBV6-5 and TRBJ2-1; D ambiguous. The CDR3 is made up of 15 amino acids. Trimming cost V 5 bases and J 5 bases, with 16 bases left between them. From germline, CDR1 is MNHEY and CDR2 SVGAGI. The CDR3 reads CASSPFALSDNEQFF. The CDR3 DNA sequence: TGTGCCAGCAGTCCTTTTGCGCTATCAGACAATGAGCAGTTCTTC.

The genes are TRBV29-1 and TRBJ2-3; D may correspond to TRBD1 or TRBD2 (6 bases each). Looked up from germline, CDR1 is SQVTM and CDR2 is ANQGSEA. V lost 4 bases, J lost 4 bases, and 18 bases lay in between. The CDR3 runs 15 residues. In DNA, the CDR3 is TGCAGCGTTGTGGGGGGCGTTTTTGTTCCAGATACGCAGTATTTT. Translation: CSVVGGVFVPDTQYF.

This rearrangement joins TRBV4-3 to TRBJ1-3; no firm D call. This CDR3 contains 14 residues. Germline V gene lookup returns CDR1 LGHNA and CDR2 YSLEER. V was cut by 1 base and J by 4 bases, with 8 bases left in between. The CDR3 reads CASSQAAEGNTIYF. In DNA form, the CDR3 reads TGCGCCAGCAGCCAAGCGGCAGAGGGAAACACCATATATTTT.

CDR3 amino acids: CASSYATGPDQPQHF. The CDR3 DNA reads TGTGCCAGCAGTTACGCGACAGGGCCTGATCAGCCCCAGCATTTT. This chain joins TRBV6-5 and TRBJ1-5, with 7 positions matching TRBD1. Unmatched junction bases numbered 6, after V lost 2 bases and J lost 5 bases. From germline, CDR1 is MNHEY and CDR2 SVGAGI. This CDR3 has 15 amino acids.

The genes are TRBV12-2 and TRBJ2-3; TRBD1 was called by the table and not checked on the DNA. TRBV12-2 is described as a pseudogene. The CDR3 is 16 residues long. CDR3 DNA sequence: TGTGCAAGTCGCATTTTGGGGACACCTTTTTTAGATACGCAGTATTTT. Protein sequence: CASRILGTPFLDTQYF.

This clone has just a few counts. The chain is built from TRBV5-4 and TRBJ1-2; D unresolved. The CDR3 totals 13 residues. The germline gives CDR1 SGHNT, CDR2 YYREEE (reference sequence). The V end was cut by 4 bases, the J end by 6 bases, with 13 bases between. DNA for the CDR3: TGTGCCAGCAGCCCGGGCCCAAAGGATGGCTACACCTTC. This codes for CASSPGPKDGYTF.

The J gene is TRBJ1-4, the V gene TRBV2; perhaps TRBD1 as D (5 bases). V was pared by 6 bases and J by 7 bases, with 21 bases between. Germline V gene lookup returns CDR1 SNHLY and CDR2 FYNNEI. The CDR3 is made up of 16 amino acids. CDR3 in DNA: TGTGCCAGCAGGAATAAAGCCGGGACGGTCGGTGAAAAACTGTTTTTT. Translated: CASRNKAGTVGEKLFF.

As concerns this clone: Other DNA sequences in the same sample also yield this CDR3. The V gene is TRBV28, the J gene TRBJ2-7; unclear D gene. V was trimmed by 4 bases and J by 0 bases, leaving 1 base between them. The CDR3 is 11 amino acids. Germline CDR1 is MDHEN and CDR2 is SYDVKM. CDR3 region: CASSSSYEQYF. The CDR3 bases are TGTGCCAGCAGTTCCTCCTACGAGCAGTACTTC.

The chain employs TRBV25-1 and TRBJ1-4, with 9 bases identical to TRBD1. Germline-derived CDR1 and CDR2 are MGHDK and SYGVNS. J lost 6 bases, V lost 1 base, and 3 bases had no gene match. The length of the CDR3 is 15 residues. CDR3 DNA sequence: TGTGCCAGCAGTGAATCCCGGACAGGGGATGAAAAACTGTTTTTT. Protein: CASSESRTGDEKLFF.

The V gene is TRBV27, the J gene TRBJ2-2; 7 bases are a match to TRBD2. The germline gives CDR1 MNHEY, CDR2 SMNVEV (reference sequence). With V trimmed by 2 bases and J by 2 bases, 8 bases remained unmatched. The CDR3 covers 17 residues. The CDR3 sequence is CASSLRPGRINTGELFF. The CDR3 bases are TGTGCCAGCAGTTTAAGGCCCGGGAGGATCAACACCGGGGAGCTGTTTTTT.

The chain combines TRBV6-5 with TRBJ1-4; no clear D. V dropped 8 bases and J dropped 7 bases, with 20 bases sitting between them. The CDR3 runs to 15 residues. Germline V gene data show CDR1 as MNHEY and CDR2 as SVGAGI. CDR3 in DNA: TGTGCCAGCTCCAGCCCGGACGGACGGGGTGAAAAACTGTTTTTT. It encodes CASSSPDGRGEKLFF.